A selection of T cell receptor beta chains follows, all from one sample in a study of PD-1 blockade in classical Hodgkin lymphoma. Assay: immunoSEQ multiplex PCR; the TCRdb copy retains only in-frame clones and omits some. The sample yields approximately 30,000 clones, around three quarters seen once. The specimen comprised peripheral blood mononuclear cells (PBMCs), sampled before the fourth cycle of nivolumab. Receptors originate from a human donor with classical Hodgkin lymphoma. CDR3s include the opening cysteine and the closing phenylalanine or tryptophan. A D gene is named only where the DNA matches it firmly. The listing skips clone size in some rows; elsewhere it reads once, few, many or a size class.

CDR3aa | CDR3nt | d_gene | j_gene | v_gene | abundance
CASSLQETQYF | TGCGCCAGCAGCCTCCAAGAGACCCAGTACTTC | . | TRBJ2-5 | TRBV5-1 | .
CASRGRSSYNEQFF | TGTGCCAGCAGGGGTAGGAGCTCCTACAATGAGCAGTTCTTC | . | TRBJ2-1 | TRBV14 | few
CASATGGYTGELFF | TGTGCCAGCGCGACAGGGGGCTACACCGGGGAGCTGTTTTTT | TRBD1 | TRBJ2-2 | TRBV7-2 | .
CASTSWEGSQYF | TGTGCCAGCACCTCCTGGGAGGGTAGTCAGTACTTC | TRBD2 | TRBJ2-7 | TRBV2 | .
CASSTQVGDSKTQYF | TGTGCCAGCAGCACCCAGGTGGGGGATTCGAAGACCCAGTACTTC | . | TRBJ2-5 | TRBV4-2 | .
CASSEYFQGGPGSEQFF | TGTGCCAGCAGTGAATACTTCCAGGGGGGGCCGGGTAGTGAGCAGTTCTTC | . | TRBJ2-1 | TRBV2 | .
CASSVQGDTEAFF | TGTGCCAGCAGCGTGCAGGGAGACACTGAAGCTTTCTTT | . | TRBJ1-1 | TRBV9 | few
CASRIGGGANTGELFF | TGTGCCAGCAGGATAGGCGGCGGGGCGAACACCGGGGAGCTGTTTTTT | . | TRBJ2-2 | TRBV7-2 | few
CASSTDGGRWDTIYF | TGCGCCAGCAGCACGGACGGGGGTAGATGGGACACCATATATTTT | . | TRBJ1-3 | TRBV5-1 | .
CASSDWDEQYF | TGTGCCAGCAGTGACTGGGACGAGCAGTACTTC | . | TRBJ2-7 | TRBV2 | .
CASSIGRTDNQPQHF | TGTGCCAGTAGTATAGGAAGGACAGACAATCAGCCCCAGCATTTT | . | TRBJ1-5 | TRBV19 | .
CASGLGDPYEQYF | TGTGCCAGCGGTCTCGGGGACCCCTACGAGCAGTACTTC | . | TRBJ2-7 | TRBV27 | .
CASSPTDGPKAQYF | TGTGCCAGCAGCCCGACGGACGGTCCAAAGGCGCAGTACTTC | . | TRBJ2-7 | TRBV7-9 | .
CASSLEGQGYGASYEQYF | TGTGCCAGCAGTTTAGAGGGACAGGGGTACGGAGCCTCCTACGAGCAGTACTTC | TRBD1 | TRBJ2-7 | TRBV28 | .
CASSLRQAQLIQPQHF | TGTGCCAGCAGTTTGAGGCAGGCCCAATTAATTCAGCCCCAGCATTTT | . | TRBJ1-5 | TRBV28 | .
CSVEGEAPGVYEQYF | TGCAGCGTTGAAGGGGAGGCCCCAGGGGTCTACGAGCAGTACTTC | . | TRBJ2-7 | TRBV29-1 | .
CATSSGNTEAFF | TGTGCCACCAGCAGTGGCAACACTGAAGCTTTCTTT | . | TRBJ1-1 | TRBV15 | .
CASRTQDGRNEQFF | TGTGCCAGCAGGACCCAGGACGGTCGCAATGAGCAGTTCTTC | . | TRBJ2-1 | TRBV5-6 | .
CASSLSLLAGDDTQYF | TGTGCCAGCAGTTTATCCCTCCTAGCGGGGGACGATACGCAGTATTTT | TRBD2 | TRBJ2-3 | TRBV28 | .
CASSFWLENNEQFF | TGTGCCAGCAGCTTCTGGCTAGAGAACAATGAGCAGTTCTTC | . | TRBJ2-1 | TRBV5-4 | .
CASSLLGGQETQYF | TGTGCCAGCAGCCTACTAGGGGGCCAAGAGACCCAGTACTTC | . | TRBJ2-5 | TRBV27 | .
CASSMGRGDEQYF | TGTGCCAGTAGTATGGGCAGGGGGGACGAGCAGTACTTC | . | TRBJ2-7 | TRBV19 | .
CASSPGGGWATSTDTQYF | TGTGCCAGCAGTCCCGGGGGGGGCTGGGCTACTAGCACAGATACGCAGTATTTT | TRBD2 | TRBJ2-3 | TRBV28 | few
CASEGQGAWETQYF | TGTGCCAGCGAGGGACAGGGGGCATGGGAGACCCAGTACTTC | TRBD1 | TRBJ2-5 | TRBV6-1 | .
CASSPSTGGAYTEAFF | TGTGCCAGCAGCCCCTCGACAGGGGGCGCATACACTGAAGCTTTCTTT | . | TRBJ1-1 | TRBV21-1 | .
CASSRGDRRAFGYTF | TGTGCCAGCTCACGAGGGGACAGGAGGGCCTTTGGCTACACCTTC | TRBD1 | TRBJ1-2 | TRBV18 | .
CASSQVGALEAFF | TGTGCCAGCAGCCAAGTAGGGGCCCTCGAAGCTTTCTTT | . | TRBJ1-1 | TRBV14 | .
CASTLAPPRSYNEQFF | TGTGCCAGCACCTTAGCCCCCCCCCGCTCCTACAATGAGCAGTTCTTC | . | TRBJ2-1 | TRBV27 | .
CASRGEGYTEAFF | TGTGCCAGTAGGGGAGAGGGATACACTGAAGCTTTCTTT | . | TRBJ1-1 | TRBV19 | .
CSVEGQGLAGRYEQYF | TGCAGCGTTGAAGGACAGGGTCTAGCGGGGCGCTACGAGCAGTACTTC | TRBD2 | TRBJ2-7 | TRBV29-1 | .
CASSWVYGELFF | TGTGCCAGCAGCTGGGTATACGGGGAGCTGTTTTTT | . | TRBJ2-2 | TRBV5-6 | .
CASSPGLAGGTYEQYF | TGTGCCAGCAGCCCGGGACTAGCGGGAGGCACCTACGAGCAGTACTTC | TRBD2 | TRBJ2-7 | TRBV7-2 | .
CASRNDRGRGYTF | TGTGCCAGCAGAAACGACAGGGGCCGTGGCTACACCTTC | TRBD1 | TRBJ1-2 | TRBV27 | .
CASSPQGTNGSPLHF | TGTGCCAGCAGTCCGCAGGGAACAAACGGTTCACCCCTCCACTTT | . | TRBJ1-6 | TRBV7-9 | .
CASNDGGPPTEQYF | TGCGCCAGCAATGACGGCGGACCACCAACAGAGCAGTACTTC | . | TRBJ2-7 | TRBV10-2 | .
CASSQGRQSSGANVLTF | TGTGCCAGCAGCCAGGGCCGGCAAAGCTCTGGGGCCAACGTCCTGACTTTC | . | TRBJ2-6 | TRBV4-2 | .
CASSETRRVGSAGANVLTF | TGTGCCAGCAGTGAAACACGACGGGTTGGTTCAGCTGGGGCCAACGTCCTGACTTTC | . | TRBJ2-6 | TRBV6-1 | .
CASSRPPTSGRRTDTQYF | TGCGCCAGCAGCCGACCCCCGACTAGCGGGAGGCGCACAGATACGCAGTATTTT | TRBD2 | TRBJ2-3 | TRBV23-1 | .
CAISESGAPEPQHF | TGTGCCATCAGTGAGTCGGGGGCCCCCGAGCCCCAGCATTTT | . | TRBJ1-5 | TRBV10-3 | .
CAISGTGGYGELFF | TGTGCCATCAGTGGGACAGGGGGCTACGGGGAGCTGTTTTTT | TRBD1 | TRBJ2-2 | TRBV10-3 | .
CASVPGAADEKLFF | TGTGCCAGCGTACCCGGCGCAGCGGACGAAAAACTGTTTTTT | . | TRBJ1-4 | TRBV7-9 | .
CASSSQAAGNTIYF | TGTGCCAGCAGCAGTCAGGCGGCTGGAAACACCATATATTTT | . | TRBJ1-3 | TRBV6-1 | .
CASSLAGQGEISGNTIYF | TGCGCCAGCAGCTTGGCGGGACAGGGGGAAATTTCCGGAAACACCATATATTTT | TRBD1 | TRBJ1-3 | TRBV5-1 | .
CASSPAGTNTGELFF | TGTGCCAGCAGCCCCGCGGGGACCAACACCGGGGAGCTGTTTTTT | . | TRBJ2-2 | TRBV6-5 | medium-sized
CASSLGGGETQYF | TGTGCCAGCAGCTTGGGGGGAGGAGAGACCCAGTACTTC | . | TRBJ2-5 | TRBV11-3 | .
CASSPLIGQANEKLFF | TGTGCCAGCTCACCGTTGATAGGACAGGCTAATGAAAAACTGTTTTTT | TRBD1 | TRBJ1-4 | TRBV18 | .
CAISESMAGRTGELFF | TGTGCCATCAGTGAGTCGATGGCAGGGAGGACCGGGGAGCTGTTTTTT | . | TRBJ2-2 | TRBV10-3 | .
CSALQETQYF | TGCAGTGCTTTGCAAGAGACCCAGTACTTC | . | TRBJ2-5 | TRBV20-1 | few
CASSLASEDVTYNEQFF | TGTGCCAGCAGCTTGGCCTCGGAGGACGTTACCTACAATGAGCAGTTCTTC | . | TRBJ2-1 | TRBV5-6 | once
CASSNLPWGNQPQHF | TGTGCCAGCAGTAACCTACCCTGGGGCAATCAGCCCCAGCATTTT | . | TRBJ1-5 | TRBV6-5 | .
CASSFGGTNEQFF | TGTGCCAGCAGCTTCGGGGGTACCAATGAGCAGTTCTTC | . | TRBJ2-1 | TRBV7-8 | few
CASREGLAGETQYF | TGCGCCAGCAGGGAGGGACTAGCGGGAGAGACCCAGTACTTC | TRBD2 | TRBJ2-5 | TRBV5-1 | .
CASSTAFGTPQGYTF | TGTGCCAGCAGTACTGCCTTCGGGACACCTCAAGGCTACACCTTC | . | TRBJ1-2 | TRBV6-5 | .
CASSEQGPRDEQFF | TGTGCCAGCAGTGAACAGGGACCTAGGGATGAGCAGTTCTTC | . | TRBJ2-1 | TRBV2 | .
CASTSVGANYGYTF | TGTGCCAGCACCTCAGTGGGGGCAAACTATGGCTACACCTTC | . | TRBJ1-2 | TRBV6-5 | .
CASSQGDRNTEAFF | TGTGCCAGCAGCCAGGGAGATCGGAACACTGAAGCTTTCTTT | . | TRBJ1-1 | TRBV7-9 | .
CASSGTVSTDTQYF | TGTGCCAGCAGTGGGACAGTATCCACAGATACGCAGTATTTT | TRBD1 | TRBJ2-3 | TRBV28 | .
CASSPVAGVTYEQYF | TGTGCCAGCAGCCCAGTAGCGGGAGTGACGTACGAGCAGTACTTC | TRBD2 | TRBJ2-7 | TRBV7-2 | once
CASSSPATDTQYF | TGTGCCAGCAGCTCCCCTGCCACAGATACGCAGTATTTT | . | TRBJ2-3 | TRBV7-9 | .